There are a few counts of the clone carrying this TCR beta chain. The target antigen is unknown. The CDR3 has 13 residues. Trimming took off 0 bases at V and 1 base at J, with 7 bases between the two ends. Germline V gives CDR1 GTSNPN, CDR2 SVGIG (reference sequence). The data derive from a study of T cells in Graves' hyperthyroidism and ophthalmopathy. TCR beta CDR3 regions were amplified from RNA. The HTBI primer set served for first-round RT-PCR of the TCR CDR3. TCRdb called the multiplex PCR reads again in MiXCR, with one record for every CDR3 protein. This table has about 600,000 distinct CDR3 sequences, 16% appearing once. Study findings and constraints: Ophthalmopathy was told apart from stable hyperthyroidism by a 13 V-J model.

The sequenced sample was blood. V gene TRBV30 combines with J gene TRBJ2-7, with unresolved D. This TCR came from a woman in her thirties or forties with Graves' ophthalmopathy. CDR3 DNA: TGTGCCTGGAGTGTACTCGGTTCCTACGAGCAGTACTTC. Residues: CAWSVLGSYEQYF.